This TCR beta chain derives from a study of OX40 agonist ivuxolimab in advanced cancers. Findings and caveats of the study: Part of the nonresponder group also had normalized T-cell clonal expansion that was low. Dosing at 0.1 to 3.0 mg/kg was accompanied by clonal expansion of CD4+ and CD8+ blood T cells by week 6. The average count of expanded clones was higher among CD8+ T cells than among CD4+.

Produced via immunoSEQ multiplex PCR; TCRdb's table is partial and in-frame only. The data contain over 85,000 clones, around 91% of them singletons. This clone was seen only once. Its antigen is as yet unknown. The sequencing here drew on CD4+ or CD8+ T cells sorted from blood, taken in a trial of the OX40 agonist ivuxolimab. This sequence was found in an adult with an advanced solid tumor such as melanoma, head and neck, liver or kidney cancer.

CDR3 sequence: CASSLGTSGRSTDTQYF. CDR3 DNA: TGCGCCAGCAGCTTGGGTACTAGCGGGAGAAGCACAGATACGCAGTATTTT. The V call is TRBV5-1, the J call TRBJ2-3; 11 bases line up with TRBD2. The CDR3 runs 17 residues. V lost 0 bases, J lost 0 bases, and 3 bases stayed unmatched. The V gene's germline CDR1 is SGHRS and CDR2 YFSETQ.